The next 20 T cell receptor beta chains were all read from a single sample in a study of radiation and T cells in renal cell carcinoma. Time point described: blood 4 weeks post-SBRT, at nephrectomy. Treatment noted: 15 Gy SBRT to primary tumor, nephrectomy 4 weeks later. Assay used: immunoSEQ multiplex PCR; TCRdb lists only in-frame clones, some missing. The top ten hold 5% to 7.5% of the sample, which has about 78,000 clones, 89% seen once. The starting material was blood, obtained from a patient whose treatment included radiotherapy and nephrectomy. The receptors shown here come from a woman between 65 and 79 years old with renal cell carcinoma.

J is TRBJ2-7 and V is TRBV6-1; no definite D call. CDR3 length: 14 residues. Germline loops: CDR1 MNHNS, CDR2 SASEGT. Trimming took 5 bases from V and 2 from J, leaving 13 bases between them. The CDR3 DNA reads as TGTGCCAGCAGTCCGATCACCGCTACCTACGAGCAGTACTTC. It translates to CASSPITATYEQYF.

The rearrangement links TRBV5-7 to TRBJ1-3; D unresolved. TRBV5-7 is sorted into the ORF group, with uncertain function. Deletions cut 4 bases from V and 0 bases from J, with 17 bases between. This CDR3 spans 17 amino acids. CDR3 loop: CASSGNQQYYSGNTIYF. CDR3 in DNA: TGTGCCAGCAGCGGTAACCAACAGTACTACTCTGGAAACACCATATATTTT.

The V call is TRBV5-1, the J call TRBJ2-7; D perhaps matches TRBD2 (6 bases). The V and J ends lost 0 bases and 3 bases respectively, with 16 bases between them. Germline V gives CDR1 SGHRS, CDR2 YFSETQ. This CDR3 region has 16 residues. The CDR3 DNA reads as TGCGCCAGCAGCTTGGCCGGCGGGGCGACCGTCTACGAGCAGTACTTC. Translating gives CASSLAGGATVYEQYF.

The genes are TRBV15 and TRBJ1-2, with D hard to call. Per the germline V gene, CDR1 is LNHNV and CDR2 is YYDKDF (reference sequence). This CDR3 contains 13 residues. Trimming removed 1 base from V and 8 bases from J, with 11 bases in between. The CDR3 sequence is CATSRGNERGYTF. The CDR3 DNA follows: TGTGCCACCAGCAGAGGGAACGAGAGAGGCTACACCTTC.

The chain couples TRBV7-8 to TRBJ2-2, with 7 positions matching TRBD2. The CDR3 extends over 16 amino acids. Unmatched junction bases numbered 10, after V lost 6 bases and J lost 3 bases. CDR1 and CDR2 (germline): SGHVS, FQNEAQ. Here the CDR3 DNA reads TGTGCCAGCAGATCCACGGCGGGGGTTGACACCGGGGAGCTGTTTTTT. Its protein is CASRSTAGVDTGELFF.

The chain links TRBV7-9 to TRBJ2-2; 8 bases are shared with TRBD2. Germline assignment: CDR1 SEHNR and CDR2 FQNEAQ (reference sequence). The CDR3 totals 18 residues. J lost 7 bases, V lost 5 bases, and 18 bases had no gene match. The CDR3 here is CASSATTPGLGKHGELFF. The CDR3 region has the DNA TGTGCCAGCAGCGCCACCACTCCGGGACTAGGAAAACACGGGGAGCTGTTTTTT.

This clone occurred once. The V gene is TRBV27, the J gene TRBJ1-1, with TRBD1 matching over 10 bases. CDR1 is MNHEY, CDR2 SMNVEV, per germline (reference sequence). The CDR3 has 12 amino acids. V shed 6 bases, J shed 11 bases, and the junction held 6 bases outside the gene matches. This chain's CDR3 is CASRRDRGEAFF. The CDR3, as DNA: TGTGCCAGCAGAAGGGACAGGGGTGAGGCTTTCTTT.

The chain links TRBV7-2 to TRBJ2-7; 7 nucleotides match TRBD1. CDR1 and CDR2 (germline): SGHTA, FQGNSA. The CDR3 covers 12 residues. The V segment lost 5 bases and the J segment 4 bases; nucleotides outside the gene matches: 2. DNA for the CDR3: TGTGCCAGCAGCCAGACAGGGTACGAGCAGTACTTC. Translated: CASSQTGYEQYF.

The CDR3 sequence is CASSLAGGAGQPQHF. The CDR3 region has the DNA TGCGCCAGCAGCTTGGCCGGGGGCGCGGGGCAGCCCCAGCATTTT. The rearrangement joins TRBV5-1 to TRBJ1-5; the D gene is possibly TRBD1 (6 bases). The CDR3 extends over 15 amino acids. CDR1 and CDR2 from the germline V gene are SGHRS and YFSETQ. V shed 0 bases and J shed 7 bases, with 14 bases lying between them.

This clone showed up just once. The chain is built from TRBV6-5 and TRBJ2-7; the match to TRBD2 covers 10 bases. CDR1 is MNHEY, CDR2 SVGAGI, per germline. Trimming at V came to 2 bases and at J to 2 bases, leaving 3 bases not matched to a gene. The CDR3 is 15 amino acids. This chain's CDR3 is CASSYRAGGPYEQYF. DNA of the CDR3: TGTGCCAGCAGTTACAGAGCGGGGGGGCCCTACGAGCAGTACTTC.

This rearrangement joins TRBV5-1 to TRBJ1-3; 9 nucleotides line up with TRBD1. Germline loops: CDR1 SGHRS, CDR2 YFSETQ. V shed 5 bases, J shed 4 bases, and the junction held 4 bases outside the gene matches. The CDR3 runs to 14 residues. CDR3: CASSYGQGGNTIYF. DNA of the CDR3: TGCGCCAGCAGTTACGGACAGGGGGGAAACACCATATATTTT.

The table lists this clone with a few counts. V gene TRBV9 combines with J gene TRBJ1-1; a weak D match, TRBD1 (5 bases). This CDR3 is built from 15 residues. CDR1 and CDR2 (germline): SGDLS, YYNGEE. V was pared by 0 bases and J by 3 bases, with 12 bases between. CDR3 coding DNA: TGTGCCAGCAGCGTAGAGGACCGGGGGGACACTGAAGCTTTCTTT. This sequence encodes CASSVEDRGDTEAFF.

The chain employs TRBV5-1 and TRBJ2-7, with a tentative D call TRBD2 (6 bases). The CDR3 totals 11 residues. Trimming pared 5 bases from V and 5 bases from J, leaving 8 bases between. Germline loops: CDR1 SGHRS, CDR2 YFSETQ. CDR3 residues: CASREGNEQYF. The CDR3 nucleotides are TGCGCCAGCAGGGAGGGAAACGAGCAGTACTTC.

The rearrangement uses TRBV6-6 and TRBJ1-4; D not certain. Germline V gene lookup returns CDR1 MNHNY and CDR2 SVGAGI (reference sequence). V was cut by 6 bases and J by 8 bases, with 13 bases left in between. CDR3 length: 13 amino acids. The CDR3 DNA is TGTGCCAGCAGCCCTAGGGAGTGGGAAAAACTGTTTTTT. Encoded protein: CASSPREWEKLFF.

This clone was recorded only once. CDR3 DNA sequence: TGCGCCAGCAGCCAAGTCGGAGCGGGGGGGTTGAACGAGCAGTACTTC. Amino acids: CASSQVGAGGLNEQYF. This chain joins TRBV4-1 and TRBJ2-5, with 10 nucleotides matching TRBD2. The J call is doubtful: the DNA matches TRBJ2-7 better. Germline V CDR1 and CDR2: MGHRA, YSYEKL. The CDR3 runs to 16 residues.

The chain recombines TRBV7-2 with TRBJ1-1; D is unresolved. From germline, CDR1 is SGHTA and CDR2 FQGNSA. V was pared by 5 bases and J by 1 base, with 11 bases between. The CDR3 covers 14 residues. CDR3 nucleotides: TGTGCCAGCAGCCCAATACAGAGGAACACTGAAGCTTTCTTT. As protein: CASSPIQRNTEAFF.

This clone appeared once. Here the CDR3 reads CASSHNLLGAGGELFF. The CDR3 DNA reads as TGCGCCAGCAGCCACAATCTGCTGGGGGCGGGCGGGGAGCTGTTTTTT. The chain recombines TRBV4-3 with TRBJ2-2; possibly TRBD1 for D (6 bases). CDR3 length equals 16 residues. Germline V lookup: CDR1 LGHNA, CDR2 YSLEER. V gave up 3 bases and J gave up 7 bases, with 18 bases separating them.

The chain has TRBV2 and TRBJ1-5; 7 positions match TRBD1. V lost 4 bases, J lost 2 bases, and 5 bases stayed unmatched. Germline values: CDR1 SNHLY, CDR2 FYNNEI. The CDR3 contains 15 residues. CDR3 loop: CASSVGQGGNQPQHF. The DNA for the CDR3 is TGTGCCAGCAGTGTAGGGCAGGGGGGCAATCAGCCCCAGCATTTT.

The chain recombines TRBV5-5 with TRBJ2-7; D unclear. This CDR3 has 14 amino acids. V lost 1 base, J lost 0 bases, and 8 bases lay in between. The germline V gene has CDR1 SGHKS and CDR2 YYEKEE (reference sequence). In DNA, the CDR3 is TGTGCCAGCAGCTTGAGAAACCGCTCCTACGAGCAGTACTTC. It yields the protein CASSLRNRSYEQYF.

The V gene is TRBV7-2, the J gene TRBJ1-1, with 7 nucleotides matching TRBD1. The length of the CDR3 is 13 residues. The trim removed 4 bases at V and 5 bases at J, leaving 4 bases unmatched. CDR1 SGHTA and CDR2 FQGNSA come from the germline V gene. CDR3 residues: CASSYGQATEAFF. CDR3 in DNA: TGTGCCAGCAGCTACGGACAGGCTACTGAAGCTTTCTTT.